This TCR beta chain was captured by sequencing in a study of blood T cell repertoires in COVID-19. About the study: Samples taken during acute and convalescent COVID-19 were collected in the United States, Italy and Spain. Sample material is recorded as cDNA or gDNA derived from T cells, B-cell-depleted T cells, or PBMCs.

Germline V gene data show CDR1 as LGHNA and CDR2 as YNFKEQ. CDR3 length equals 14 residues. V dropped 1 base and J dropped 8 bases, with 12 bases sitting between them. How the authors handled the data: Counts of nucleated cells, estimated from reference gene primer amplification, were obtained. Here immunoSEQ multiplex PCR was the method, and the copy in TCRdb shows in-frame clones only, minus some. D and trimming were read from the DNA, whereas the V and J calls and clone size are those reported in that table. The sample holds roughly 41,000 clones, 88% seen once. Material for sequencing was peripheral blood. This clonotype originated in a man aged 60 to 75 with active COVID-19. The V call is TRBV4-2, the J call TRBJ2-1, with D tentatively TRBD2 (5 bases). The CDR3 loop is CASSQASERDEQFF. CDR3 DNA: TGTGCCAGCAGCCAAGCGTCCGAGAGGGATGAGCAGTTCTTC.